In this sample, the clone carrying this T cell receptor (beta chain) turned up many times. Antigen unknown. This CDR3 spans 14 amino acids. Germline lookup yields CDR1 KGHSH and CDR2 LQKENI. The ends were cut back, 0 bases at V and 5 bases at J, with 10 bases in the middle. The data were obtained in a study of CD8 T cells in ankylosing spondylitis. Study-wide points: Disease-linked clones reportedly concentrated significantly in matched ankylosing spondylitis synovial fluid.

TCRdb called the 5' RACE reads again in MiXCR, with one record for every CDR3 protein. The data show some 250,000 distinct CDR3 sequences, roughly 25% seen once. The source material was blood, either unsorted or a sorted T cell fraction (not recorded which). The clonotype originates from a male donor with ankylosing spondylitis or in good health (not recorded which). The chain uses TRBV18 and TRBJ2-5; possible D gene TRBD2, 6 bases. CDR3 in amino acids: CASSPPTRVETQYF. For the CDR3, the DNA is TGTGCCAGCTCACCACCGACTAGAGTTGAGACCCAGTACTTC.